The T cell receptor (beta chain) described here comes from a study of PD-1 blockade in classical Hodgkin lymphoma. Time point in this sample: cycle 4 day 1 (C4D1), after more than five weeks of nivolumab. All patients relapsed after autologous stem cell transplantation, and brentuximab vedotin exposure varied. Thawed PBMCs yielded CD4+ T cells through magnetic negative selection. About this clone itself: Its antigen is still unknown.

There are 15 residues in the CDR3. Germline values: CDR1 MNHEY, CDR2 SVGAGI. V dropped 6 bases and J dropped 6; count of bases not matched to a gene: 11. Measured with immunoSEQ multiplex PCR; TCRdb has only the in-frame clones, and not every one. The data show 15,000 to 20,000 clones, over 65% seen once. Overall study results and limits: By C4D1, CD4+ diversity increased significantly, especially in complete responders.

Sequenced here: CD4+ T cells from blood, sampled before the fourth cycle of nivolumab. The chain has TRBV6-5 and TRBJ2-7, with 10 bases matching TRBD1. This receptor was obtained from a human donor with classical Hodgkin lymphoma. The CDR3 here is CASSPSPGQGFEQYF. CDR3 sequence (DNA): TGTGCCAGCAGCCCGAGCCCGGGACAGGGGTTCGAGCAGTACTTC.